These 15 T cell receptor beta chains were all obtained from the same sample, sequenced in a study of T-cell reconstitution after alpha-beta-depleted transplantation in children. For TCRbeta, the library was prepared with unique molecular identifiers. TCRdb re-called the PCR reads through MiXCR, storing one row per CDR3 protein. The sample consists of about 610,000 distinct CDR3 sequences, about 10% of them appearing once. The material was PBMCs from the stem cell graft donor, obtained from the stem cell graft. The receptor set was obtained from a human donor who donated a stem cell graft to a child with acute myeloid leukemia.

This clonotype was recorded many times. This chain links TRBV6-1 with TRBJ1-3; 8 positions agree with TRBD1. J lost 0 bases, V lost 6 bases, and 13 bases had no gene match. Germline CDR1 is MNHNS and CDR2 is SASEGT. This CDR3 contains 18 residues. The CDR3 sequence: CASSSRGQGGFSGNTIYF. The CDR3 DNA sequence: TGTGCCAGCAGCTCCAGAGGACAGGGCGGATTCTCTGGAAACACCATATATTTT.

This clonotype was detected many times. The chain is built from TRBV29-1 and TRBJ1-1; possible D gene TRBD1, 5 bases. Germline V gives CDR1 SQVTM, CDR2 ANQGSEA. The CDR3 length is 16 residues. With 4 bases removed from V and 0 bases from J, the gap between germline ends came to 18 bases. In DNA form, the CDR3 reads TGCAGCGTTGGGAGAGGGCAGGGAGGGATGAACACTGAAGCTTTCTTT. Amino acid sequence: CSVGRGQGGMNTEAFF.

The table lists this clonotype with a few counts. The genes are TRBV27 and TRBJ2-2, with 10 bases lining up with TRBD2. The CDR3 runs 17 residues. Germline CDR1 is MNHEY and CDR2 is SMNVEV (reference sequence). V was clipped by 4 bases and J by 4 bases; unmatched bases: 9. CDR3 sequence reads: CASSWLAGDGGTGELFF. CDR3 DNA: TGTGCCAGCAGTTGGCTAGCGGGAGATGGGGGCACCGGGGAGCTGTTTTTT.

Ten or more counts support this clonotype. Written as DNA, the CDR3 is TGTGCCAGCGAGACTAGCCCCGTGGGGGAGCAGTACTTC. Encoded protein: CASETSPVGEQYF. The rearrangement joins TRBV6-2 or TRBV6-3 to TRBJ2-7, with 7 nucleotides matching TRBD2. This CDR3 is 13 amino acids long. Per the germline V gene, CDR1 is MNHEY and CDR2 is SVGEGT. V trimming: 8 bases; J trimming: 7 bases; junction bases outside the gene matches: 11.

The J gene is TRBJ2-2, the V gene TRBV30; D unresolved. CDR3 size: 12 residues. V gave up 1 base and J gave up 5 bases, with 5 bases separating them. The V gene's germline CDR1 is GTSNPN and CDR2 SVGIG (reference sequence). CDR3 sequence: CAWSATTGELFF. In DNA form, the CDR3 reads TGTGCCTGGAGTGCGACGACCGGGGAGCTGTTTTTT.

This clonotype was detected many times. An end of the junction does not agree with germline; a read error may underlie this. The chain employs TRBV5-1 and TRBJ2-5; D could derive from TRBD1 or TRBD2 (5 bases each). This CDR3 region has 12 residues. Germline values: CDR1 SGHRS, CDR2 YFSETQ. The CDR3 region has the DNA TGTGCCAGCAGCTTATGGGGGGAGACCCAGTACTTC. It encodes CASSLWGETQYF.

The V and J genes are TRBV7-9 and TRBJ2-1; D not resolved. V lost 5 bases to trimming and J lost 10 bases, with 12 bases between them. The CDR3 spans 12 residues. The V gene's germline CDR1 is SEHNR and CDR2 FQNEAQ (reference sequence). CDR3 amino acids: CASSPSVWEQFF. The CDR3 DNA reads TGTGCCAGCAGCCCTTCCGTCTGGGAGCAGTTCTTC.

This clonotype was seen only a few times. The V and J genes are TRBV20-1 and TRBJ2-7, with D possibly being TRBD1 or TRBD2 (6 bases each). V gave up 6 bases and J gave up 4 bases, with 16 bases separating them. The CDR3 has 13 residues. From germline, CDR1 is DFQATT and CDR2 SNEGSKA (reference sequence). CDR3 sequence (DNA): TGCAGTGCAGCGACGGGGGCGGTTTACGAGCAGTACTTC. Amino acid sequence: CSAATGAVYEQYF.

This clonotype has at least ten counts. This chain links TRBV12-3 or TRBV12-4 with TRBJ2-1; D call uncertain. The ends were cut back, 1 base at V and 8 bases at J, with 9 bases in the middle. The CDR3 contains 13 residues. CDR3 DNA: TGTGCCAGCAGTTTAGGGGGAAGGGATGAGCAGTTCTTC. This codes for CASSLGGRDEQFF.

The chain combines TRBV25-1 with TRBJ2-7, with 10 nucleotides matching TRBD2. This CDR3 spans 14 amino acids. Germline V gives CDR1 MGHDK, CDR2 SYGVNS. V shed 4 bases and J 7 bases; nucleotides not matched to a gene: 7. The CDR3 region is CASSGAGGPREQYF. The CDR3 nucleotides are TGTGCCAGCAGTGGAGCGGGAGGGCCGAGGGAGCAGTACTTC.

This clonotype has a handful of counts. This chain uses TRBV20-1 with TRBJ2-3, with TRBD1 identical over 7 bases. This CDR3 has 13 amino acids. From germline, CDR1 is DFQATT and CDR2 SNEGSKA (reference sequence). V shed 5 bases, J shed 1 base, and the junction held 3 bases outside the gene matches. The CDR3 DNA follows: TGCAGTGCTCTAGGGACAGGCACAGATACGCAGTATTTT. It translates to CSALGTGTDTQYF.

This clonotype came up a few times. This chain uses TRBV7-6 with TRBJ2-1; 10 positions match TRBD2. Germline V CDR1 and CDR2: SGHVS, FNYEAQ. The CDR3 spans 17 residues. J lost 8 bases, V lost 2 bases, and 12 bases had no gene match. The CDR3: CASSLTSGIIRWDEQFF. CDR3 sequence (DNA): TGTGCCAGCAGCTTAACTAGCGGGATAATTCGATGGGATGAGCAGTTCTTC. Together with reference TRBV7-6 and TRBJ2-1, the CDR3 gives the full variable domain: GAGVSQSPRYKVTKRGQDVALRCDPISGHVSLYWYRQALGQGPEFLTYFNYEAQQDKSGLPNDRFSAERPEGSISTLTIQRTEQRDSAMYRCASSLTSGIIRWDEQFFGPGTRLTVL.

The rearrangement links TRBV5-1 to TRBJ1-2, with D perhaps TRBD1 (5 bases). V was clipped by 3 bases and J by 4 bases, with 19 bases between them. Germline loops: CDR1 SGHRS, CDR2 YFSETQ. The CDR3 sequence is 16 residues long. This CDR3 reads CASSWSRDLEGYGYTF. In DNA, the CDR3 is TGCGCCAGCAGCTGGAGCCGGGACCTGGAGGGCTATGGCTACACCTTC.

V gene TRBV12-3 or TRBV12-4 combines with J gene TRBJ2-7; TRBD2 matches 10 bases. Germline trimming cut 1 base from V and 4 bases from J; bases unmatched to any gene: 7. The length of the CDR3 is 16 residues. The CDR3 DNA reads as TGTGCCAGCAGTTTAGGGGCCGGGACTAGCGAGTACGAGCAGTACTTC. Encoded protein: CASSLGAGTSEYEQYF.

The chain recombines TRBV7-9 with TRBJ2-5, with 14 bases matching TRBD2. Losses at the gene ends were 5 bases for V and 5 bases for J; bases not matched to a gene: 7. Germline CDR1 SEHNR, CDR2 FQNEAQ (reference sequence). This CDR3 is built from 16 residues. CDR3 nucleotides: TGTGCCAGCAGCCTGCGGACTAGCGGGAGGCGGGAGACCCAGTACTTC. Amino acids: CASSLRTSGRRETQYF.